A single sample is the source of the 19 T cell receptor beta chains below, sequenced in a study of T cell responses to AZD1222 COVID-19 vaccine. Sequencing was performed with immunoSEQ multiplex PCR; in TCRdb, only in-frame clones are kept and a portion is missing. This sample has 100,000 to 120,000 clones, with nearly 90% found just once. This material consisted of peripheral blood, taken on day 0 of AZD1222 vaccination. Receptors originate from an adult in good health.

The V and J genes are TRBV7-8 and TRBJ2-6; the D gene is possibly TRBD2 (6 bases). This CDR3 is built from 15 residues. With 4 bases removed from V and 1 base from J, the gap between germline ends came to 8 bases. Germline CDR1 is SGHVS and CDR2 is FQNEAQ. The CDR3 region has the DNA TGTGCCAGCAGCTATCGGGAGTCTGGGGCCAACGTCCTGACTTTC. This sequence encodes CASSYRESGANVLTF.

The chain links TRBV7-9 to TRBJ1-4; perhaps TRBD1 as D (6 bases). Trimming stripped 5 bases from V and 3 bases from J, with 16 bases between. Germline CDR1 is SEHNR and CDR2 is FQNEAQ (reference sequence). The CDR3 spans 16 residues. In DNA form, the CDR3 reads TGTGCCAGCAGCCTCTCCGGGGGGCGATCTAATGAAAAACTGTTTTTT. Protein: CASSLSGGRSNEKLFF.

The chain couples TRBV27 to TRBJ2-1; 9 bases agree with TRBD1. V shed 7 bases, J shed 5 bases, and the junction held 9 bases outside the gene matches. From germline, CDR1 is MNHEY and CDR2 SMNVEV (reference sequence). The CDR3 runs to 15 residues. This chain's CDR3 is CASTLFGTGNNEQFF. In nucleotides, the CDR3 is TGTGCCAGCACCCTTTTCGGGACAGGGAACAATGAGCAGTTCTTC.

J is TRBJ2-7 and V is TRBV28; possibly TRBD1 or TRBD2 for D (5 bases each). This CDR3 is built from 12 residues. Germline V gene sequence: CDR1 MDHEN, CDR2 SYDVKM. Trimming took off 8 bases at V and 2 bases at J, with 10 bases between the two ends. DNA for the CDR3: TGTGCCAGCTGGGACGGTACCTACGAGCAGTACTTC. This sequence encodes CASWDGTYEQYF.

This clone was detected only a few times. V usage is TRBV6-2 or TRBV6-3 and J usage is TRBJ2-5; D remains ambiguous. V lost 5 bases and J lost 0, with 7 bases in between. Germline V gene sequence: CDR1 MNHEY, CDR2 SVGEGT. CDR3 length equals 13 residues. The CDR3 here is CASSDRDQETQYF. The CDR3 nucleotides read TGTGCCAGCAGTGACCGAGACCAAGAGACCCAGTACTTC.

This clone was seen a handful of times. This CDR3 reads CASKDWGLTEAFF. DNA of the CDR3: TGTGCCAGCAAGGATTGGGGGCTCACTGAAGCTTTCTTT. The V call is TRBV6-5, the J call TRBJ1-1, with D possibly matching TRBD1 (6 bases). From germline, CDR1 is MNHEY and CDR2 SVGAGI. Trimming left V 7 bases short and J 4 bases short, with 13 bases between. This CDR3 has 13 residues.

The J gene is TRBJ2-6, the V gene TRBV5-4, with 11 bases identical to TRBD2. From germline, CDR1 is SGHNT and CDR2 YYREEE (reference sequence). The V and J ends lost 4 bases and 0 bases, in that order; junction bases with no gene match: 6. This CDR3 region has 18 residues. Here the CDR3 reads CASSPPGLAASGANVLTF. The CDR3, as DNA: TGTGCCAGCAGCCCCCCGGGACTAGCGGCCTCTGGGGCCAACGTCCTGACTTTC.

The rearrangement links TRBV4-3 to TRBJ1-4; D might be TRBD1 (5 bases). The CDR3 sequence is 15 residues long. V dropped 5 bases and J dropped 3 bases, with 13 bases sitting between them. Looked up from germline, CDR1 is LGHNA and CDR2 is YSLEER. The CDR3 sequence: CASSFRVEANEKLFF. In nucleotides, the CDR3 is TGCGCCAGCAGCTTCAGGGTCGAGGCTAATGAAAAACTGTTTTTT.

The genes are TRBV15 and TRBJ2-2, with D possibly matching TRBD2 (6 bases). Germline CDR1 is LNHNV and CDR2 is YYDKDF (reference sequence). V lost 6 bases and J 7 bases, leaving 18 bases between the germline ends. The CDR3 is 15 amino acids. CDR3 loop: CATRPGDTLHGELFF. The DNA of the CDR3 is TGTGCCACCAGGCCGGGGGATACCCTCCACGGGGAGCTGTTTTTT.

The V gene is TRBV10-3, the J gene TRBJ2-2; the match to TRBD2 covers 9 bases. With 8 bases clipped from V and 1 base from J, the junction kept 5 bases outside the gene matches. The CDR3 sequence is 15 residues long. The germline V gene has CDR1 ENHRY and CDR2 SYGVKD. CDR3 nucleotide sequence: TGTGCCATCCTCGCGACTAGCGGGAACACCGGGGAGCTGTTTTTT. Its translation is CAILATSGNTGELFF.

This sequence joins TRBV6-5 and TRBJ1-5; D uncertain. The ends were cut back, 8 bases at V and 1 base at J, with 12 bases in the middle. CDR1 and CDR2 from the germline V gene are MNHEY and SVGAGI. This CDR3 region has 14 residues. The CDR3 here is CASSMIPSNQPQHF. The CDR3 nucleotides read TGTGCCAGCTCTATGATCCCGAGCAATCAGCCCCAGCATTTT.

The rearrangement uses TRBV2 and TRBJ1-1; perhaps TRBD1 as D (6 bases). CDR1 is SNHLY and CDR2 is FYNNEI in the germline V gene. This CDR3 contains 17 residues. The germline V and J ends were trimmed by 5 bases and 1 base, with 20 bases remaining between them. CDR3 amino acids: CASSPTTGTGWNTEAFF. The CDR3 DNA reads as TGTGCCAGCAGTCCTACTACAGGGACGGGGTGGAACACTGAAGCTTTCTTT.

The J gene is TRBJ2-2, the V gene TRBV18, with D unresolved. The CDR3 has 15 amino acids. Germline-derived CDR1 and CDR2 are KGHSH and LQKENI. V gave up 3 bases and J gave up 2 bases, with 10 bases separating them. CDR3 region: CASSPRQTNTGELFF. In nucleotides, the CDR3 is TGTGCCAGCTCACCTCGGCAGACCAACACCGGGGAGCTGTTTTTT. The complete variable domain, with remaining parts taken from reference TRBV18 and TRBJ2-2, reads NAGVMQNPRHLVRRRGQEARLRCSPMKGHSHVYWYRQLPEEGLKFMVYLQKENIIDESGMPKERFSAEFPKEGPSILRIQQVVRGDSAAYFCASSPRQTNTGELFFGEGSRLTVL.

The V call is TRBV7-8, the J call TRBJ2-7, with TRBD2 identical over 10 bases. CDR1 is SGHVS and CDR2 is FQNEAQ in the germline V gene. The CDR3 is made up of 14 amino acids. The trim removed 5 bases at V and 7 bases at J, leaving 8 bases unmatched. CDR3 nucleotide sequence: TGTGCCAGCAGCAAAGGGACTAGCGATGGGGAGCAGTACTTC. This codes for CASSKGTSDGEQYF.

The V gene is TRBV6-5, the J gene TRBJ2-7; D call uncertain. Germline CDR1 and CDR2: MNHEY and SVGAGI. Trimming cost V 8 bases and J 6 bases, with 11 bases left between them. The CDR3 covers 11 residues. The CDR3 DNA reads TGTGCCAGCCCAGGCCGATCCGAGCAGTACTTC. Translated: CASPGRSEQYF.

The chain uses TRBV28 and TRBJ2-5; D is possibly TRBD1 (5 bases). With 10 bases removed from V and 5 bases from J, the gap between germline ends came to 17 bases. The V gene's germline CDR1 is MDHEN and CDR2 SYDVKM. The length of the CDR3 is 13 residues. The CDR3 nucleotides are TGTGCCATCCTCCACAGGCCGGGTGAGACCCAGTACTTC. The encoded protein is CAILHRPGETQYF.

The CDR3 DNA is TGTGCCAGCAGCTTGGAGGGGGGCTCTGAAGCTTTCTTT. Protein product: CASSLEGGSEAFF. The V gene is TRBV7-9, the J gene TRBJ1-1; maybe TRBD1 (6 bases). Germline CDR1 reads SEHNR; CDR2 reads FQNEAQ (reference sequence). V lost 3 bases, J lost 6 bases, and 11 bases lay in between. The CDR3 sequence is 13 residues long.

This clone has just a few counts. This sequence joins TRBV28 and TRBJ2-7; possibly TRBD1 or TRBD2 for D (5 bases each). Germline assignment: CDR1 MDHEN and CDR2 SYDVKM. V lost 10 bases to trimming and J lost 4 bases, with 20 bases between them. CDR3 length: 14 amino acids. The CDR3: CATRAAGIGYEQYF. The CDR3 DNA reads TGTGCCACTCGAGCGGCAGGGATTGGGTACGAGCAGTACTTC.

The rearrangement links TRBV7-9 to TRBJ1-1; 8 bases map to TRBD1. The J segment lost 5 bases and the V segment lost 7 bases, leaving 12 bases of the junction unmatched. Germline CDR1 reads SEHNR; CDR2 reads FQNEAQ (reference sequence). CDR3 length equals 15 residues. The CDR3 DNA reads as TGTGCCAGCATCCCGTACGGACAGGGCCAAACTGAAGCTTTCTTT. Translation gives CASIPYGQGQTEAFF.